This T cell receptor (beta chain) was identified during a study of OX40 agonist ivuxolimab in advanced cancers. Across the study: People who had prior anti-PD-1, anti-PD-L1 or anti-CTLA-4 therapy could take part, and approximately 44% had some.

Sequenced by immunoSEQ multiplex PCR; TCRdb stores in-frame clones only, minus some. The data contain more than 100,000 clones, 75% to 90% of them seen just once; the ten biggest clones take up 0.5% to 0.7%. Trimming removed 2 bases from V and 5 bases from J, with 13 bases in between. Germline CDR1 is MNHEY and CDR2 is SVGAGI. The CDR3 runs to 14 residues. With regard to this clone: Antigen unknown.

General study results and limits: Partial responders at 0.1-3.0 mg/kg showed near-lowest clonal expansion.

This chain links TRBV6-5 with TRBJ2-7; D is uncertain. The TCR sequence derives from an adult with an advanced solid tumor such as melanoma, head and neck, liver or kidney cancer. The sample consisted of CD4+ or CD8+ T cells sorted from blood, taken in a trial of the OX40 agonist ivuxolimab. CDR3 loop: CASSYAAGPHEQYF. The CDR3, as DNA: TGTGCCAGCAGTTACGCGGCAGGACCGCACGAGCAGTACTTC.